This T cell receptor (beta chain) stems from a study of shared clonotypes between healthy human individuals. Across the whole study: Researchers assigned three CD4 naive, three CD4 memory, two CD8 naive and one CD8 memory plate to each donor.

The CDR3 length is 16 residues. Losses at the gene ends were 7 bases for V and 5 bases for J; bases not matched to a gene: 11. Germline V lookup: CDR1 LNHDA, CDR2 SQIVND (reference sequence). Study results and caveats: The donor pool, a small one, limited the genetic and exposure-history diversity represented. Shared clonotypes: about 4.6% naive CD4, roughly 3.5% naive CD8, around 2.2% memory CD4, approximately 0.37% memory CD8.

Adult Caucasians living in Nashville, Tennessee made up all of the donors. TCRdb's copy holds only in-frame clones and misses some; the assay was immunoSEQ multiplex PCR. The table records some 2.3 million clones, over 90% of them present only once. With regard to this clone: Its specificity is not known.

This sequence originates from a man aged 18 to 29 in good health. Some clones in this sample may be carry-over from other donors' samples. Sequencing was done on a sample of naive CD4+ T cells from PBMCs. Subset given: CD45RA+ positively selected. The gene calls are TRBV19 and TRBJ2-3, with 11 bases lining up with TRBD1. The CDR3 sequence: CASNPSGTGGGDTQYF. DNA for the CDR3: TGTGCCAGTAACCCTTCCGGGACAGGGGGGGGAGATACGCAGTATTTT.